This T cell receptor (beta chain) emerged from a study of blood T cell repertoires in COVID-19. As for the study in general: The United States, Italy and Spain supplied acute and convalescent COVID-19 samples. Sources were T cells, B-cell-depleted T cells, or PBMCs; the material itself was cDNA or gDNA.

Germline-derived CDR1 and CDR2 are SGHRS and YFSETQ. Trimming stripped 4 bases from V and 1 base from J, with 14 bases between. CDR3 size: 15 residues. Original processing methods: Quantification of nucleated cells was approximated via reference gene primer amplification. Profiling relied on immunoSEQ multiplex PCR, and the TCRdb table lists in-frame clones only, not all of them. V, J and clone size are taken as reported in that table, and D and trimming were inferred from the DNA itself. The data contain just over 250,000 clones, 88% of them singletons. The specimen was peripheral blood. This chain connects TRBV5-1 to TRBJ2-5, with D tentatively TRBD1 (6 bases). The receptor was isolated from a man aged 60 to 75 who had recovered from COVID-19. The DNA of the CDR3 is TGCGCCAGCAGCCTAAGCGACAGGAGCCAAGAGACCCAGTACTTC. This codes for CASSLSDRSQETQYF.